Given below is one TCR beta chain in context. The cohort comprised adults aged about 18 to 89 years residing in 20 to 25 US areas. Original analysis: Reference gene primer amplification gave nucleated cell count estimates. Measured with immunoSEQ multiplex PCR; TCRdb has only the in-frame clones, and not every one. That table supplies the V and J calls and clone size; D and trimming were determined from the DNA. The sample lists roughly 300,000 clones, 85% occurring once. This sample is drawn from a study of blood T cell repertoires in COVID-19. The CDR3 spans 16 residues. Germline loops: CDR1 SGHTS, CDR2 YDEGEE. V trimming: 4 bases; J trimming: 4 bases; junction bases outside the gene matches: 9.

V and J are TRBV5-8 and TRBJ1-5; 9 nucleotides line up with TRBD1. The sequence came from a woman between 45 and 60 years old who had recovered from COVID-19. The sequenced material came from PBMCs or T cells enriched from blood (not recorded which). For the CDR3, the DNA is TGTGCCAGCAGCATATCCGGGACAGGGAATAATCAGCCCCAGCATTTT. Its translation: CASSISGTGNNQPQHF. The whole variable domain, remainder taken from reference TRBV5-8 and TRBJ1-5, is EAGVTQSPTHLIKTRGQQATLRCSPISGHTSVYWYQQALGLGLQFLLWYDEGEERNRGNFPPRFSGRQFPNYSSELNVNALELEDSALYLCASSISGTGNNQPQHFGDGTRLSIL.